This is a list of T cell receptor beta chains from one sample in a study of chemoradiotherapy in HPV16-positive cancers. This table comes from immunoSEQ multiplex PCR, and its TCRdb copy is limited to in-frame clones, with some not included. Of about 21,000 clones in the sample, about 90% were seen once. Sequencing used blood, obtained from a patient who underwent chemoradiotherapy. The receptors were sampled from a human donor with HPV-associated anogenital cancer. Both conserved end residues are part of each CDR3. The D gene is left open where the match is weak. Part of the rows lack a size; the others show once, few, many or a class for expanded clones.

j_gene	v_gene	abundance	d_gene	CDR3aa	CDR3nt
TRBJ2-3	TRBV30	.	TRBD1	CAWSEGTASTDTQYF	TGTGCCTGGAGTGAAGGGACAGCGAGCACAGATACGCAGTATTTT
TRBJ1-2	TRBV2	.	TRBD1	CASRGTGGMGYTF	TGTGCCAGCAGGGGGACAGGCGGCATGGGCTACACCTTC
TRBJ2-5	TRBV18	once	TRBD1	CASSRGQPQETQYF	TGTGCCAGCTCACGGGGACAGCCCCAAGAGACCCAGTACTTC
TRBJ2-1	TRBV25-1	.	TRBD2	CASKGLVAHNEQFF	TGTGCCAGCAAGGGACTAGTCGCCCACAATGAGCAGTTCTTC
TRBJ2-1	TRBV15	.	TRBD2	CATSRPSGRAYNEQFF	TGTGCCACCAGCAGACCTAGCGGGAGGGCCTACAATGAGCAGTTCTTC
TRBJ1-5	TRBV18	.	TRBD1	CASSLTGKSNQPQHF	TGTGCCAGCTCGCTGACAGGGAAAAGCAATCAGCCCCAGCATTTT
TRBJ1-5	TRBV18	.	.	CASSPEGLQPQHF	TGTGCCAGCTCACCAGAAGGTTTACAGCCCCAGCATTTT
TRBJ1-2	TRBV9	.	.	CASSVVADYGYTF	TGTGCCAGCAGCGTAGTGGCGGACTATGGCTACACCTTC
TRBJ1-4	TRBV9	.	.	CASSSMGAPNEKLFF	TGTGCCAGCAGTTCCATGGGGGCTCCTAATGAAAAACTGTTTTTT
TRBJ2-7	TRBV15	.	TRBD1	CATSHRDRGRNEQYF	TGTGCCACCAGCCACCGGGACAGGGGGAGGAACGAGCAGTACTTC
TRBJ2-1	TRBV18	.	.	CASSPPTNEQFF	TGTGCCAGCTCACCACCAACTAATGAGCAGTTCTTC
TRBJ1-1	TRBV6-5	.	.	CASSYSPGRNTEAFF	TGTGCCAGCAGTTACTCCCCGGGGAGGAACACTGAAGCTTTCTTT
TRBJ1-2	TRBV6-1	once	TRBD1	CASSEALGQGVGYTF	TGTGCCAGCAGTGAAGCGCTGGGACAGGGGGTTGGCTACACCTTC
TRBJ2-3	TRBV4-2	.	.	CASSQFMSTDTQYF	TGTGCCAGCAGCCAGTTTATGAGCACAGATACGCAGTATTTT
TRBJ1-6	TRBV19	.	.	CASSIGRALSSYNSPLHF	TGTGCCAGTAGTATAGGTCGCGCCTTGAGCTCCTATAATTCACCCCTCCACTTT
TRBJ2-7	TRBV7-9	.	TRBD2	CASSLMLAGVGEQYF	TGTGCCAGCAGCTTAATGCTAGCGGGAGTGGGGGAGCAGTACTTC
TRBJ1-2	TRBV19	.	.	CASSPPTGTLYGYTF	TGTGCCAGTAGTCCACCGACCGGGACTCTCTATGGCTACACCTTC
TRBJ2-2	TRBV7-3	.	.	CASSQGQGNTGELFF	TGTGCCAGCAGCCAGGGTCAGGGGAACACCGGGGAGCTGTTTTTT
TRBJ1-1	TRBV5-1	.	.	CASSVGQPGITEAFF	TGCGCCAGCAGCGTTGGACAACCGGGGATCACTGAAGCTTTCTTT
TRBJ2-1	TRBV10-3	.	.	CAISEIDSRNEQFF	TGTGCCATCAGTGAGATTGACAGCCGGAATGAGCAGTTCTTC
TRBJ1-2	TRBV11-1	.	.	CASSLLANYGYTF	TGTGCCAGCAGCCTTCTAGCTAACTATGGCTACACCTTC
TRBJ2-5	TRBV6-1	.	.	CASNRGAARGETQYF	TGTGCCAGCAATAGAGGGGCCGCTCGAGGGGAGACCCAGTACTTC
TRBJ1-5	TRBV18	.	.	CASSPGPGGNQPQHF	TGTGCCAGCTCACCGGGGCCTGGAGGCAATCAGCCCCAGCATTTT
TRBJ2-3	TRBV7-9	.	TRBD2	CASSAFSLAGGPDTQYF	TGTGCCAGCAGCGCCTTTAGTCTAGCGGGAGGACCAGATACGCAGTATTTT
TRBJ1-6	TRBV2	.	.	CASSIEQLNSPLHF	TGTGCCAGCTCCATAGAACAACTTAATTCACCCCTCCACTTT
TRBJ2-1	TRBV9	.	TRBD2	CASRREHEQFF	TGTGCCAGCAGGCGGGAGCACGAGCAGTTCTTC